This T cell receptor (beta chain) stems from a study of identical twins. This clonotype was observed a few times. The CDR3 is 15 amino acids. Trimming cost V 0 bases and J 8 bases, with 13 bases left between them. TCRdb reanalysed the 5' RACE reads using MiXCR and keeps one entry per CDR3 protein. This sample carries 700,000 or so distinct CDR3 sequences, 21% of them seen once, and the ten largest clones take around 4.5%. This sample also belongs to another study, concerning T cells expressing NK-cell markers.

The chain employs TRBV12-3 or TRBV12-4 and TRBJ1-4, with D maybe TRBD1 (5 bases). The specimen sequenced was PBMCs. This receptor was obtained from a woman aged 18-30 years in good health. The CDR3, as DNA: TGTGCCAGCAGTTTAGCCTCGGGGGAACAGGAAAAACTGTTTTTT. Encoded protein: CASSLASGEQEKLFF.